Listed below are T cell receptor beta chains from one sample, sequenced in a study of blood T cells in healthy people across ages. Each CDR3 protein gets one entry after TCRdb re-called the 5' RACE reads with MiXCR. Of hundreds of thousands of distinct CDR3 sequences in the sample, 20% to 25% were seen once. These data are also associated with another study on T cells of mothers and their children.

Input material: blood. These receptors all come from a boy aged 5-17 years in good health. CDR3s include the opening cysteine and the closing phenylalanine or tryptophan.

j_call: TRBJ2-7
v_call: TRBV12-3/TRBV12-4
cdr3_aa: CASSFNLYEQYF

j_call: TRBJ2-7
v_call: TRBV27
cdr3_aa: CASSPLAVSYEQYF

j_call: TRBJ2-5
v_call: TRBV25-1
cdr3_aa: CASSESGRGGQETQYF

j_call: TRBJ2-1
v_call: TRBV2
cdr3_aa: CASDETASYNEQFF

j_call: TRBJ2-1
v_call: TRBV6-2/TRBV6-3
cdr3_aa: CASRGNYNEQFF

j_call: TRBJ2-3
v_call: TRBV12-5
cdr3_aa: CASGLGDTQYF

j_call: TRBJ2-4
v_call: TRBV20-1
cdr3_aa: CSARDARPWGIQYF

j_call: TRBJ1-4
v_call: TRBV4-1
cdr3_aa: CASSHQPGALTNEKLFF

j_call: TRBJ1-4
v_call: TRBV6-6
cdr3_aa: CASSNPGGGVEKLFF

j_call: TRBJ2-1
v_call: TRBV6-5
cdr3_aa: CASSYSMPAGGGNEQFF

j_call: TRBJ1-2
v_call: TRBV5-1
cdr3_aa: CASSFSGGEDGYTF

j_call: TRBJ2-3
v_call: TRBV12-3/TRBV12-4
cdr3_aa: CASTERDTQYF

j_call: TRBJ2-4
v_call: TRBV5-6
cdr3_aa: CASSLKGSGKSIQYF

j_call: TRBJ2-5
v_call: TRBV4-3
cdr3_aa: CASSQDRGVTETQYF

j_call: TRBJ1-4
v_call: TRBV29-1
cdr3_aa: CSVGDRATNEKLFF